This TCR beta chain comes out of a study of vaccination and CD4 T cells after COVID-19. For the study at large: Post-COVID samples were collected a median around 99 days following diagnosis, spanning 35 to 161.

Notes on this clonotype: No antigen is known for it.

Sample treatment: approximately 10-day PBMC culture with coronavirus spike peptide pools or control peptides (ViraFEST assay). With the Oncomine TCR Beta short-read assay, DNA from cultured CD4+ T cells was sequenced. TCRdb reanalysed the PCR reads using MiXCR and keeps one entry per CDR3 protein. The sample lists over 15,000 distinct CDR3 sequences, more than 35% occurring once. The specimen was CD4+ T cells from blood, cultured in vitro, collected before SARS-CoV-2 vaccination. The sequence came from a human donor who had recovered from COVID-19.

CDR3 sequence: CASRQRVYIQYF. The CDR3 DNA sequence: TGTGCCAGCAGACAGAGGGTTTACATTCAGTACTTC. This chain links TRBV6-2 or TRBV6-3 with TRBJ2-4; D possibly corresponds to TRBD2 (5 bases). In germline, CDR1 is MNHEY, CDR2 SVGEGT. The CDR3 loop spans 12 amino acids. The V and J ends lost 6 bases and 8 bases respectively, with 11 bases between them.